Sequencing of this T cell receptor beta chain was carried out in a study of blood T cells in healthy people across ages. Looking at the study overall: Capture via template switching afforded approximately one barcoded beta molecule per two T cells.

There are 15 residues in the CDR3. Per the germline V gene, CDR1 is DFQATT and CDR2 is SNEGSKA (reference sequence). A second roughly 6 to 11 cycle PCR used barcoded and J-beta primers. Every sample returned 2.5 million or more CDR3-containing paired-end reads. TCRdb recomputed calls from the 5' RACE reads with MiXCR, one row per CDR3 protein. The sample yields about 800,000 distinct CDR3 sequences, roughly 60% seen once. On this clonotype itself: Its antigen is undetermined.

Study observations and caveats: For the donors, CMV status was unknown and possibly confounded expanded clonotype changes.

The sample taken for sequencing was blood. The receptor's source is a man aged 30 to 45 in good health. This rearrangement joins TRBV20-1 to TRBJ2-4; 7 nucleotides agree with TRBD2. The closer fit of TRBJ2-7 to the DNA end suggests the J call may be wrong. Here the CDR3 reads CSARGPLAEADEQYF. The CDR3 DNA reads as TGCAGTGCTAGAGGCCCCCTAGCGGAAGCTGACGAGCAGTACTTC.